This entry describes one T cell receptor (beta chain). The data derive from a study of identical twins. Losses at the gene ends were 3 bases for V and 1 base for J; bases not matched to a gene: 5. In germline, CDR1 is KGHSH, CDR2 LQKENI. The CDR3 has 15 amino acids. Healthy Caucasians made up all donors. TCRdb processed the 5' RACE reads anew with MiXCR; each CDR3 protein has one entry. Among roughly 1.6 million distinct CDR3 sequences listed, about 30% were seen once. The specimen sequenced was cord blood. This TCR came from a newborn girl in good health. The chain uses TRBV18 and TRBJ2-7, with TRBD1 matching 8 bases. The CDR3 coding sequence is TGTGCCAGCTCACCGGGACAGGTGACTTCCTACGAGCAGTACTTC. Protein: CASSPGQVTSYEQYF. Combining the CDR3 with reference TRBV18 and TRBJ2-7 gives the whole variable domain NAGVMQNPRHLVRRRGQEARLRCSPMKGHSHVYWYRQLPEEGLKFMVYLQKENIIDESGMPKERFSAEFPKEGPSILRIQQVVRGDSAAYFCASSPGQVTSYEQYFGPGTRLTVT.